The 13 T cell receptor beta chains reported below all come from one sample, sequenced in a study of beta chain features in type 1 diabetes (dated by TCRdb to the late 2010s). Library preparation was by the immunoSEQ multiplex PCR assay. The High Capacity cDNA Reverse Transcription Kit was used to reverse transcribe all of the isolated RNA, meaning that expressed TCRB transcripts were what got sequenced. Entries here come from immuneACCESS through TCRdb and include only in-frame sequences with V and J called. Some clones fail to appear in such tables; in the studies checked, an unresolved V gene covers under half of the shortfall, and the cause of the remainder is unknown. The sample contains some 150,000 clones, about 50% of them found a single time. Jointly, the top ten make up 0.4% to 0.5% of the sample. The sequencing sample was made of Tregs from blood. Per the publication, the cell subset or site label means: regulatory CD4+ T cells. These receptors were obtained from a man aged 18 to 30 in good health.

This clone has a handful of counts. The rearrangement uses TRBV18 and TRBJ1-4; D call uncertain. The CDR3 loop spans 15 amino acids. Germline-derived CDR1 and CDR2 are KGHSH and LQKENI. Deletions cut 0 bases from V and 4 bases from J, with 9 bases between. CDR3 nucleotides: TGTGCCAGCTCACCACCGTCGGGTGATAATGAAAAACTGTTTTTT. Translating it yields CASSPPSGDNEKLFF. Full variable domain (outside the CDR3, taken from reference TRBV18 and TRBJ1-4): NAGVMQNPRHLVRRRGQEARLRCSPMKGHSHVYWYRQLPEEGLKFMVYLQKENIIDESGMPKERFSAEFPKEGPSILRIQQVVRGDSAAYFCASSPPSGDNEKLFFGSGTQLSVL.

This rearrangement joins TRBV28 to TRBJ2-7, with 9 bases fitting TRBD2. The CDR3 is made up of 15 amino acids. Germline loops: CDR1 MDHEN, CDR2 SYDVKM. V was clipped by 3 bases and J by 0 bases; unmatched bases: 3. The CDR3: CASSFAGGISYEQYF. In DNA form, the CDR3 reads TGTGCCAGCAGTTTTGCGGGGGGGATCTCCTACGAGCAGTACTTC. Full variable domain (missing parts from reference TRBV28 and TRBJ2-7): DVKVTQSSRYLVKRTGEKVFLECVQDMDHENMFWYRQDPGLGLRLIYFSYDVKMKEKGDIPEGYSVSREKKERFSLILESASTNQTSMYLCASSFAGGISYEQYFGPGTRLTVT.

The chain uses TRBV6-6 and TRBJ2-3; weak D call: TRBD1 (5 bases). The germline gives CDR1 MNHNY, CDR2 SVGAGI (reference sequence). There are 16 residues in the CDR3. The V end was cut by 6 bases, the J end by 3 bases, with 19 bases between. CDR3 DNA sequence: TGTGCCAGCAGCCACGGCTTCAGGGTTAGGACAGATACGCAGTATTTT. Residues: CASSHGFRVRTDTQYF.

This clone came up a few times. The V and J genes are TRBV6-5 and TRBJ2-5; TRBD2 aligns across 12 bases. Per the germline V gene, CDR1 is MNHEY and CDR2 is SVGAGI. The ends lost 6 bases at V and 11 bases at J; junction bases unmatched: 13. The length of the CDR3 is 15 residues. The CDR3 loop reads CASSSLAGGFSGQYF. In DNA, the CDR3 is TGTGCCAGCAGCTCCCTAGCGGGGGGGTTCTCCGGGCAGTACTTC.

This clone has just a few counts. V is TRBV6-6 and J is TRBJ1-2, with 7 bases fitting TRBD1. The ends lost 4 bases at V and 6 bases at J; junction bases unmatched: 14. This CDR3 has 16 residues. CDR1 and CDR2 (germline): MNHNY, SVGAGI (reference sequence). CDR3 in DNA: TGTGCCAGCAGTTTGGACGGGGCAAGACAGGGCCATGGCTACACCTTC. Protein: CASSLDGARQGHGYTF.

This clone has a handful of counts. This chain joins TRBV9 and TRBJ2-5; TRBD2 agrees at 7 bases. This CDR3 spans 15 amino acids. Per the germline V gene, CDR1 is SGDLS and CDR2 is YYNGEE. Losses at the gene ends were 3 bases for V and 4 bases for J; bases not matched to a gene: 9. The chain's CDR3 is CASSATAGRGETQYF. As DNA, the CDR3 is TGTGCCAGCAGCGCAACAGCGGGGAGGGGAGAGACCCAGTACTTC.

The chain joins TRBV6-6 to TRBJ1-2, with 9 bases identical to TRBD1. CDR3 length: 16 amino acids. V shed 8 bases, J shed 4 bases, and the junction held 14 bases outside the gene matches. Per germline, CDR1 MNHNY and CDR2 SVGAGI (reference sequence). The CDR3 DNA reads as TGTGCCAGCCAAAACCCGGGGACAGGGATCGCCTATGGCTACACCTTC. As protein: CASQNPGTGIAYGYTF.

The V and J genes are TRBV5-6 and TRBJ2-3; 7 nucleotides agree with TRBD1. The CDR3 totals 14 residues. The V gene end was trimmed by 4 bases and the J gene end by 3 bases; junction bases not matched to a gene: 5. Germline-derived CDR1 and CDR2 are SGHDT and YYEEEE. The chain's CDR3 is CASSAGTETDTQYF. The CDR3 region has the DNA TGTGCCAGCAGCGCTGGGACAGAGACAGATACGCAGTATTTT. The whole variable domain, filled in from reference TRBV5-6 and TRBJ2-3, reads DAGVTQSPTHLIKTRGQQVTLRCSPKSGHDTVSWYQQALGQGPQFIFQYYEEEERQRGNFPDRFSGHQFPNYSSELNVNALLLGDSALYLCASSAGTETDTQYFGPGTRLTVL.

Of note for this clone: One junction end does not reproduce the germline sequence, and a read error may be involved. This sample includes further DNA sequences coding for the same CDR3. The J gene is TRBJ2-2, the V gene TRBV29-1, with TRBD1 matching over 9 bases. The CDR3 extends over 14 amino acids. Per the germline V gene, CDR1 is SQVTM and CDR2 is ANQGSEA. The CDR3 loop reads CSVEDRTGAGELFF. The CDR3, as DNA: TGCAGCGTTGAAGATCGGACAGGGGCCGGGGAACTGTTTTTT.

J is TRBJ2-5 and V is TRBV25-1; 7 bases match TRBD1. TRBJ2-7 explains the end of the DNA better; the J call may be wrong. Per the germline V gene, CDR1 is MGHDK and CDR2 is SYGVNS. The CDR3 length is 12 residues. The CDR3 DNA sequence: TGTGCCAGCGCCGGGACAGACTACGAGCAGTACTTC. This gives the protein CASAGTDYEQYF.

V usage is TRBV29-1 and J usage is TRBJ1-2; tentatively, D is TRBD1 (6 bases). The CDR3 spans 12 residues. The V gene lost 4 bases and the J gene lost 1 base, with 7 bases spanning the gap. Germline V gene lookup returns CDR1 SQVTM and CDR2 ANQGSEA. The CDR3 DNA reads TGCAGCGTTGCGGACAGTAACTATGGCTACACCTTC. This gives the protein CSVADSNYGYTF.

This clone has only a few counts. The CDR3 reads CASRPGTGGYEQYF. CDR3 DNA sequence: TGTGCCAGCAGACCCGGGACAGGCGGATACGAGCAGTACTTC. V gene TRBV5-6 combines with J gene TRBJ2-7; 8 bases are a match to TRBD1. The junction had 8 bases not matched to a gene; V was cut back by 5 bases and J by 4 bases. The CDR3 spans 14 residues. The V gene's germline CDR1 is SGHDT and CDR2 YYEEEE.

V and J are TRBV6-5 and TRBJ2-7; D possibly corresponds to TRBD1 (6 bases). The ends were cut back, 8 bases at V and 0 bases at J, with 17 bases in the middle. There are 15 residues in the CDR3. The V gene's germline CDR1 is MNHEY and CDR2 SVGAGI. CDR3 bases: TGTGCCAGCGCCCAAAACAGGGACCTCTCCTACGAGCAGTACTTC. As protein: CASAQNRDLSYEQYF.